The next 3 T cell receptor beta chains were all read from a single sample in a study of T cells in Graves' hyperthyroidism and ophthalmopathy. Amplification of TCR beta CDR3 regions was performed using RNA transcripts as template. TCR CDR3 underwent first-round RT-PCR with the HTBI primer set. TCRdb re-derived calls from the multiplex PCR reads in MiXCR, one entry per CDR3 protein. This sample has nearly 600,000 distinct CDR3 sequences; approximately 15% occur once, and the top ten carry 4.5% to 6%. Sequencing was performed on blood. These TCRs come from a woman in her thirties with Graves' hyperthyroidism that later progressed to Graves' ophthalmopathy.

The chain links TRBV5-1 to TRBJ2-3, with TRBD1 matching over 11 bases. V lost 3 bases to trimming and J lost 5 bases; unmatched junction nucleotides: 5. Germline CDR1 and CDR2: SGHRS and YFSETQ. This CDR3 is 15 amino acids long. The CDR3 spells CASSSGQGAGDTQYF. As DNA, the CDR3 is TGCGCCAGCAGCTCAGGACAGGGGGCTGGAGATACGCAGTATTTT.

This clonotype has more than one count but fewer than ten. The V gene is TRBV7-6, the J gene TRBJ2-7, with 13 bases lining up with TRBD2. The CDR3 loop spans 17 amino acids. Trimming removed 6 bases from V and 5 bases from J; junction bases left unmatched: 13. Germline values: CDR1 SGHVS, CDR2 FNYEAQ. CDR3 bases: TGTGCCAGCAGTGCTAGATGGACTAGCGGGAGTCTCGACGAGCAGTACTTC. Its protein product is CASSARWTSGSLDEQYF.

This clonotype was counted only a few times. The CDR3 region is CASSLGTSGVEELFF. CDR3 nucleotides: TGTGCCAGCAGCTTAGGGACTAGCGGGGTCGAGGAGCTGTTTTTT. The V and J genes are TRBV7-3 and TRBJ2-2; 13 bases match TRBD2. The germline V gene encodes CDR1 SGHTA and CDR2 FQGTGA. The CDR3 consists of 15 residues. The V and J ends lost 2 bases and 10 bases, in that order; junction bases with no gene match: 4. The whole variable domain, filled in from reference TRBV7-3 and TRBJ2-2, reads GAGVSQTPSNKVTEKGKYVELRCDPISGHTALYWYRQSLGQGPEFLIYFQGTGAADDSGLPNDRFFAVRPEGSVSTLKIQRTERGDSAVYLCASSLGTSGVEELFFGEGSRLTVL.